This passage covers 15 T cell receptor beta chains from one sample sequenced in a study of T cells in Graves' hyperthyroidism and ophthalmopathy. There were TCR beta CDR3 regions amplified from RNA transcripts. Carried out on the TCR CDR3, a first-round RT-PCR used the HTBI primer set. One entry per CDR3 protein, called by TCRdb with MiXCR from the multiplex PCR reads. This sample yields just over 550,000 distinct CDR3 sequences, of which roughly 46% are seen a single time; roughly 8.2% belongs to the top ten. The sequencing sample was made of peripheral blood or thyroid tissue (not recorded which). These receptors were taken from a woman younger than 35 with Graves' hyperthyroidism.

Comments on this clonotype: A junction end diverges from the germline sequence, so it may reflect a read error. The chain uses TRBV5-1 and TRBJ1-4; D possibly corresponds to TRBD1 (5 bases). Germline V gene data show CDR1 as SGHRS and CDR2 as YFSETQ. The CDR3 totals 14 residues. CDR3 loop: CASSSGGVGEKLFF. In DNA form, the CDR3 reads TGTGCCAGCAGTTCCGGAGGGGTCGGCGAAAAACTGTTTTTT. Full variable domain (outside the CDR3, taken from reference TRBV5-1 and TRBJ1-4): KAGVTQTPRYLIKTRGQQVTLSCSPISGHRSVSWYQQTPGQGLQFLFEYFSETQRNKGNFPGRFSGRQFSNSRSEMNVSTLELGDSALYLCASSSGGVGEKLFFGSGTQLSVL.

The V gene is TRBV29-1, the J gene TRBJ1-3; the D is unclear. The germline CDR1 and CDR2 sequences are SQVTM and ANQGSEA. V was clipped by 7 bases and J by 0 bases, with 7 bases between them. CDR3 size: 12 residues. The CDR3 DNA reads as TGCAGCGGGACGATCTCTGGAAACACCATATATTTT. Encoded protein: CSGTISGNTIYF.

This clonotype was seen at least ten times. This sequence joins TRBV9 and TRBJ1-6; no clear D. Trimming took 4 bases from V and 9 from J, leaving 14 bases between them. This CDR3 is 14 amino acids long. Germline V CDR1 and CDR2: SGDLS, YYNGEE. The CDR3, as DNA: TGTGCCAGCAGCTCCGAGGCCGGCGGTTCACCCCTCCACTTT. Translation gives CASSSEAGGSPLHF.

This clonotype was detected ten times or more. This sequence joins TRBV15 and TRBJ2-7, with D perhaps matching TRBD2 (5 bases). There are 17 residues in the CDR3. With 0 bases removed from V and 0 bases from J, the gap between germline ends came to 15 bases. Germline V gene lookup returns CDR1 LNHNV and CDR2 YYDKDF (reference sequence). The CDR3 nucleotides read TGTGCCACCAGCAGAGATCGGGGTACACGCGGCTCCTACGAGCAGTACTTC. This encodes CATSRDRGTRGSYEQYF.

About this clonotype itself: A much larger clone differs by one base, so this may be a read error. CDR3 amino acids: CATTTGDNEKLFF. DNA for the CDR3: TGTGCCACCACCACCGGGGATAATGAAAAACTGTTTTTT. This rearrangement joins TRBV15 to TRBJ1-4; D not certain. V lost 7 bases, J lost 4 bases, and 10 bases lay in between. Germline V gives CDR1 LNHNV, CDR2 YYDKDF (reference sequence). There are 13 residues in the CDR3.

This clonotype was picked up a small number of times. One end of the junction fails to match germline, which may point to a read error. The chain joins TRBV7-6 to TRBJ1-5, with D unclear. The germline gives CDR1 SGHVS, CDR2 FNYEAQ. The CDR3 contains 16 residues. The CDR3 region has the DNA TGCGCCAGCAGCCAAGAGTACACAATGAGCAATCAGCCCCAGCATTTT. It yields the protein CASSQEYTMSNQPQHF.

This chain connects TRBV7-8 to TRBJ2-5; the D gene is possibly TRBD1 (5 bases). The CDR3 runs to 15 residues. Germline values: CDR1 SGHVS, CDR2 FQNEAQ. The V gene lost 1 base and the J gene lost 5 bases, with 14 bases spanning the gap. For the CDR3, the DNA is TGTGCCAGCAGCTTAGAAGGTCAGGGATGGGAGACCCAGTACTTC. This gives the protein CASSLEGQGWETQYF.

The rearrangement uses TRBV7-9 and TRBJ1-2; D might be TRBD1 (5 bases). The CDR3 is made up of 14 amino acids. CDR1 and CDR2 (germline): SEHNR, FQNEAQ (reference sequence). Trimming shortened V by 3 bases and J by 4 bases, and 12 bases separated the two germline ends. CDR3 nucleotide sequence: TGTGCCAGCAGCTTTGGGACCCAAGGCTATGGCTACACCTTC. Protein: CASSFGTQGYGYTF.

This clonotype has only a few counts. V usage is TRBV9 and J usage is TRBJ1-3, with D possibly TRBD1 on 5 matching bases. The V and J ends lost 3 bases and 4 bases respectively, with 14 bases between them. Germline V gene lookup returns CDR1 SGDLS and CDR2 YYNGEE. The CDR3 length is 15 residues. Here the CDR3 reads CASSESGTEGNTIYF. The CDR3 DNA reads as TGTGCCAGCAGCGAATCCGGGACGGAAGGAAACACCATATATTTT.

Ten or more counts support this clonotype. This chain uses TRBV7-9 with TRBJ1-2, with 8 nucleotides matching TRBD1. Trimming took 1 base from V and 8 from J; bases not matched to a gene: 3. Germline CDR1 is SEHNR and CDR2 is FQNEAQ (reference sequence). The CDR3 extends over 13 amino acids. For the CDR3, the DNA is TGTGCCAGCAGCTTAGGGACAGGGAGCGGCTACACCTTC. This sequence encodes CASSLGTGSGYTF.

CDR3 coding DNA: TGTGCCAGCAGCTTCGAGACACAGGGGCAAGGCTATGGCTACACCTTC. Encoded protein: CASSFETQGQGYGYTF. The rearrangement links TRBV7-6 to TRBJ1-2; 7 bases map to TRBD1. J lost 4 bases, V lost 3 bases, and 11 bases had no gene match. This CDR3 comprises 16 residues. In germline, CDR1 is SGHVS, CDR2 FNYEAQ.

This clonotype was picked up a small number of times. The CDR3 region has the DNA TGTGCCAGCAGCCCTTATATGGGAAGCTCCTACGAGCAGTACTTC. Its translation is CASSPYMGSSYEQYF. V usage is TRBV7-8 and J usage is TRBJ2-7, with D unresolved. Looked up from germline, CDR1 is SGHVS and CDR2 is FQNEAQ. V gave up 5 bases and J gave up 0 bases, with 14 bases separating them. The CDR3 is 15 residues long.

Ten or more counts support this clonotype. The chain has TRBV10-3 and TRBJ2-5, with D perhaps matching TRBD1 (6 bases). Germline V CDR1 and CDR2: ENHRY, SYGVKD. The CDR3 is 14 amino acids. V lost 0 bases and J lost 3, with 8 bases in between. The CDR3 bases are TGTGCCATCAGTGAGTCGCCAGGGGAAGAGACCCAGTACTTC. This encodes CAISESPGEETQYF.

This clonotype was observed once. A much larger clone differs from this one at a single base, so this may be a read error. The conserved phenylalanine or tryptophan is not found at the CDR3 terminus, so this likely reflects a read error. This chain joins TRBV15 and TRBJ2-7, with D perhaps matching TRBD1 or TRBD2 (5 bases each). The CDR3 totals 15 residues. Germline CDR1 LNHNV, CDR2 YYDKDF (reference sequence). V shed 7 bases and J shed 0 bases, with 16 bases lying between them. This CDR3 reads CATKFGGTVSYEQYL. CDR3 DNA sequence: TGTGCCACCAAGTTCGGTGGGACGGTCTCCTACGAGCAGTACCTC.

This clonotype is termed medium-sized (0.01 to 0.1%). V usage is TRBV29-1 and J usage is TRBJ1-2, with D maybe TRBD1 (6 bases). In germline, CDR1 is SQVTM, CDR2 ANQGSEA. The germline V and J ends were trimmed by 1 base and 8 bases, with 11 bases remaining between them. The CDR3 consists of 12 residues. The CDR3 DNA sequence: TGCAGCGTTGAAGTGGGGGGCTACGGCTACACCTTC. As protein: CSVEVGGYGYTF.